The source of this T cell receptor (beta chain) is a study of a mutant IDH1 vaccine in newly diagnosed glioma. Whole-study context: Patients under treatment included roughly 62% males and 37.5% females and had a mean age of around 40 years.

Time point: week 5, during vaccination. One vaccine dose held 300 ug of mutant IDH1 20-mer peptide and came with topical imiquimod. TCRdb's copy holds only in-frame clones and misses some; the assay was immunoSEQ multiplex PCR. The sample consists of roughly 62,000 clones, approximately 79% of them appearing once. With regard to this clone: Its antigen remains unknown.

There are 14 residues in the CDR3. Trimming cost V 8 bases and J 1 base; bases outside gene matches: 7. Germline values: CDR1 GTSNPN, CDR2 SVGIG (reference sequence). Study-wide findings and caveats: Researchers report vaccine-induced immune responses in approximately 94% of patients. Shifts in the top peripheral T cell clonotypes seemed unrelated to pseudoprogression.

The receptor comes from a woman between 45 and 65 years old with glioma. This material consisted of PBMCs, taken from a glioma patient whose treatment included an IDH1 peptide vaccine. This chain uses TRBV30 with TRBJ2-3, with 9 bases identical to TRBD1. The CDR3 DNA reads TGTGCCCTACGGCGGACAGGGGGCACAGATACGCAGTATTTT. Its protein product is CALRRTGGTDTQYF.